The 30 T cell receptor beta chains reported below all come from one sample, sequenced in a study of human T cells and chemical hapten exposure. Individual cDNA molecules received unique molecular identifiers in the library. TCRdb called the reads again in MiXCR, with one record for every CDR3 protein. The top ten clones hold around a tenth of a sample with about 2,500 distinct CDR3 sequences, about 45% of them seen once. The treatment: therapeutic diphenylcyclopropenone sensitization with weekly scalp DPC. The source material was whole blood, sampled before DPC sensitization or 2, 6, or about 24 weeks after (not recorded which). Source of these receptors: an adult with alopecia areata. Some clones in this sample may be carry-over from other donors' samples. This table probably holds off-target reads from a library built for another chain.

CDR3 amino acids: CASSKLAGGPNEQFF. CDR3 sequence (DNA): TGTGCCAGCAGCAAGTTAGCGGGAGGGCCCAATGAGCAGTTCTTC. The chain employs TRBV7-6 and TRBJ2-1; 11 nucleotides agree with TRBD2. Germline V lookup: CDR1 SGHVS, CDR2 FNYEAQ. The CDR3 consists of 15 residues. V lost 5 bases to trimming and J lost 6 bases; unmatched junction nucleotides: 6. The full variable domain, rest sourced from reference TRBV7-6 and TRBJ2-1, is GAGVSQSPRYKVTKRGQDVALRCDPISGHVSLYWYRQALGQGPEFLTYFNYEAQQDKSGLPNDRFSAERPEGSISTLTIQRTEQRDSAMYRCASSKLAGGPNEQFFGPGTRLTVL.

This clonotype was counted between two and nine times. This chain links TRBV4-3 with TRBJ2-3; possible D gene TRBD2, 6 bases. The CDR3 sequence is 18 residues long. V lost 1 base to trimming and J lost 2 bases, with 19 bases between them. Germline lookup yields CDR1 LGHNA and CDR2 YSLEER. CDR3 in DNA: TGCGCCAGCAGCCAAGGACCCGGGTTAGCGGCACTCACAGATACGCAGTATTTT. Translating gives CASSQGPGLAALTDTQYF.

This sequence joins TRBV4-1 and TRBJ2-7; TRBD1 matches 10 bases. J was trimmed by 2 bases and V by 4 bases; bases with no gene match: 5. Germline V lookup: CDR1 MGHRA, CDR2 YSYEKL. The CDR3 extends over 15 amino acids. CDR3 protein: CASSPRTGGTYEQYF. The CDR3 DNA is TGCGCCAGCAGCCCTCGGACAGGGGGTACCTACGAGCAGTACTTC.

This rearrangement joins TRBV9 to TRBJ2-1; D may correspond to TRBD1 or TRBD2 (5 bases each). The CDR3 sequence is 16 residues long. CDR1 SGDLS and CDR2 YYNGEE come from the germline V gene. Trimming took 1 base from V and 2 from J, leaving 13 bases between them. The CDR3 DNA is TGTGCCAGCAGCGTACCTGGGACGGAGCCCTACAATGAGCAGTTCTTC. The encoded protein is CASSVPGTEPYNEQFF.

V is TRBV12-3 or TRBV12-4 and J is TRBJ2-1, with 10 bases lining up with TRBD1. The CDR3 loop spans 17 amino acids. Germline trimming cut 5 bases from V and 0 bases from J; bases unmatched to any gene: 7. The DNA for the CDR3 is TGTGCCAGCAGTCAGATGACAGGGGGCTACTCCTACAATGAGCAGTTCTTC. Translated: CASSQMTGGYSYNEQFF.

V usage is TRBV11-3 and J usage is TRBJ2-5, with 10 positions matching TRBD2. The CDR3 loop spans 18 amino acids. J was trimmed by 1 base and V by 0 bases; bases with no gene match: 8. Germline V lookup: CDR1 SGHNT, CDR2 YENEEA. CDR3 in amino acids: CASSLDRLRTSGQETQYF. CDR3 nucleotide sequence: TGTGCCAGCAGCTTAGACCGGTTACGGACTAGCGGCCAAGAGACCCAGTACTTC.

The CDR3 loop is CSADRGQETQYF. CDR3 DNA sequence: TGCAGTGCCGACAGGGGACAAGAGACCCAGTACTTC. The genes are TRBV20-1 and TRBJ2-5, with TRBD1 matching over 8 bases. V dropped 6 bases and J dropped 2; count of bases not matched to a gene: 2. This CDR3 spans 12 amino acids. In germline, CDR1 is DFQATT, CDR2 SNEGSKA (reference sequence).

This clonotype appeared a few times. V gene TRBV5-4 combines with J gene TRBJ2-7; 8 bases match TRBD1. The CDR3 extends over 14 amino acids. Germline loops: CDR1 SGHNT, CDR2 YYREEE (reference sequence). J gave up 4 bases and V 0 bases, and 3 bases lay outside the gene matches. CDR3 region: CASSLGTGLYEQYF. CDR3 DNA sequence: TGTGCCAGCAGCTTGGGGACAGGGCTTTACGAGCAGTACTTC.

This chain joins TRBV19 and TRBJ2-5; TRBD1 matches at 7 bases. Germline CDR1 and CDR2: LNHDA and SQIVND (reference sequence). CDR3 size: 14 residues. V lost 2 bases to trimming and J lost 2 bases; unmatched junction nucleotides: 2. In DNA form, the CDR3 reads TGTGCCAGTAGTATAAAGGGGGCTCAAGAGACCCAGTACTTC. This sequence encodes CASSIKGAQETQYF. Based on the CDR3 plus reference TRBV19 and TRBJ2-5, the full variable domain is DGGITQSPKYLFRKEGQNVTLSCEQNLNHDAMYWYRQDPGQGLRLIYYSQIVNDFQKGDIAEGYSVSREKKESFPLTVTSAQKNPTAFYLCASSIKGAQETQYFGPGTRLLVL.

This sequence joins TRBV10-2 and TRBJ2-1, with 10 bases matching TRBD2. The germline V gene encodes CDR1 WSHSY and CDR2 SAAADI. This CDR3 comprises 14 residues. V was pared by 8 bases and J by 8 bases, with 9 bases of the junction left unmatched. The CDR3 bases are TGCGCCAGCTCTCCCAGCGGGAGGGGGGATGAGCAGTTCTTC. Amino acids: CASSPSGRGDEQFF.

This clonotype has more than one count but fewer than ten. The chain is built from TRBV11-3 and TRBJ2-3; 7 positions agree with TRBD2. Trimming took 5 bases from V and 0 from J; bases not matched to a gene: 2. Germline CDR1 is SGHNT and CDR2 is YENEEA. The CDR3 length is 14 residues. For the CDR3, the DNA is TGTGCCAGCAGCCCGGGGGGAAGCACAGATACGCAGTATTTT. As protein: CASSPGGSTDTQYF.

The CDR3 nucleotides are TGCAGTGCTAGAGCAATCGGGACTGAGAACACCGGGGAGCTGTTTTTT. Protein sequence: CSARAIGTENTGELFF. The rearrangement uses TRBV20-1 and TRBJ2-2, with D tentatively TRBD2 (6 bases). The V gene lost 1 base and the J gene lost 1 base, with 13 bases spanning the gap. In germline, CDR1 is DFQATT, CDR2 SNEGSKA (reference sequence). The CDR3 is 16 residues long.

The CDR3 sequence: CASRQGENYGYTF. CDR3 nucleotide sequence: TGTGCCAGCAGACAGGGGGAGAACTATGGCTACACCTTC. The genes are TRBV12-3 or TRBV12-4 and TRBJ1-2; 8 positions match TRBD1. J was trimmed by 2 bases and V by 6 bases; bases with no gene match: 2. This CDR3 region has 13 residues.

The chain uses TRBV9 and TRBJ1-2, with TRBD1 identical over 8 bases. The CDR3 consists of 17 residues. Germline V CDR1 and CDR2: SGDLS, YYNGEE. Trimming cost V 3 bases and J 1 base; bases outside gene matches: 11. CDR3 loop: CASSGNPGQVDNYGYTF. The CDR3 DNA sequence: TGTGCCAGCAGCGGAAACCCGGGACAGGTGGATAACTATGGCTACACCTTC.

V usage is TRBV20-1 and J usage is TRBJ2-3; D is ambiguous. Germline values: CDR1 DFQATT, CDR2 SNEGSKA (reference sequence). V gave up 3 bases and J gave up 0 bases, with 7 bases separating them. The CDR3 runs to 13 residues. The CDR3 loop reads CSASGPSTDTQYF. In nucleotides, the CDR3 is TGCAGTGCTAGTGGGCCTAGCACAGATACGCAGTATTTT.

The chain is built from TRBV5-4 and TRBJ2-2; D possibly uses TRBD1 or TRBD2 (5 bases each). The CDR3 length is 15 residues. Germline V gene data show CDR1 as SGHNT and CDR2 as YYREEE (reference sequence). Trimming removed 5 bases from V and 2 bases from J, with 13 bases in between. The CDR3 DNA is TGTGCCAGCAGTTCCGGGACGGTCAACACCGGGGAGCTGTTTTTT. It yields the protein CASSSGTVNTGELFF.

The genes are TRBV10-3 and TRBJ2-7; 8 bases are shared with TRBD2. The CDR3 length is 15 residues. Germline trimming cut 0 bases from V and 4 bases from J; bases unmatched to any gene: 5. Germline CDR1 reads ENHRY; CDR2 reads SYGVKD. The CDR3 DNA follows: TGTGCCATCAGTGAGTCACCGGGGGGGTCTTACGAGCAGTACTTC. Translating it yields CAISESPGGSYEQYF.

There are a few counts of this clonotype. The chain links TRBV5-4 to TRBJ2-1; D possibly corresponds to TRBD1 (6 bases). V shed 0 bases and J shed 0 bases, with 16 bases lying between them. The CDR3 extends over 18 amino acids. Germline CDR1 reads SGHNT; CDR2 reads YYREEE (reference sequence). In DNA, the CDR3 is TGTGCCAGCAGCTTGGTCAGGGGCCCGGGCCGCTCCTACAATGAGCAGTTCTTC. Its translation is CASSLVRGPGRSYNEQFF.

The CDR3 loop reads CASSLAPGTHTGELFF. For the CDR3, the DNA is TGTGCCAGCAGCTTAGCCCCCGGGACCCACACCGGGGAGCTGTTTTTT. This sequence joins TRBV7-9 and TRBJ2-2, with D tentatively TRBD1 or TRBD2 (5 bases each). This CDR3 spans 16 amino acids. Trimming took 0 bases from V and 3 from J, leaving 11 bases between them. Germline-derived CDR1 and CDR2 are SEHNR and FQNEAQ (reference sequence). Combining the CDR3 with reference TRBV7-9 and TRBJ2-2 gives the whole variable domain DTGVSQNPRHKITKRGQNVTFRCDPISEHNRLYWYRQTLGQGPEFLTYFQNEAQLEKSRLLSDRFSAERPKGSFSTLEIQRTEQGDSAMYLCASSLAPGTHTGELFFGEGSRLTVL.

This rearrangement joins TRBV20-1 to TRBJ2-1; no firm D call. Germline V gives CDR1 DFQATT, CDR2 SNEGSKA (reference sequence). The germline V and J ends were trimmed by 3 bases and 5 bases, with 8 bases remaining between them. The CDR3 covers 12 residues. The CDR3 protein is CSASGRHNEQFF. The CDR3 DNA sequence: TGCAGTGCTAGTGGGCGGCACAATGAGCAGTTCTTC.

For the CDR3, the DNA is TGTGCCAGCGGGCAGCCAACCACAGATACGCAGTATTTT. The encoded protein is CASGQPTTDTQYF. The genes are TRBV6-5 and TRBJ2-3; D ambiguous. The germline V gene has CDR1 MNHEY and CDR2 SVGAGI. V lost 8 bases to trimming and J lost 2 bases, with 11 bases between them. This CDR3 contains 13 residues.

The chain recombines TRBV7-2 with TRBJ2-1, with a possible D match to TRBD2 (5 bases). CDR1 SGHTA and CDR2 FQGNSA come from the germline V gene. This CDR3 comprises 13 residues. V lost 5 bases and J lost 0, with 5 bases in between. CDR3 protein: CASSGSSYNEQFF. The CDR3 coding sequence is TGTGCCAGCAGCGGGAGCTCCTACAATGAGCAGTTCTTC. Full variable domain (rest looked up from reference TRBV7-2 and TRBJ2-1): GAGVSQSPSNKVTEKGKDVELRCDPISGHTALYWYRQSLGQGLEFLIYFQGNSAPDKSGLPSDRFSAERTGGSVSTLTIQRTQQEDSAVYLCASSGSSYNEQFFGPGTRLTVL.

This clonotype was observed a handful of times. The chain employs TRBV28 and TRBJ2-1, with D perhaps TRBD1 or TRBD2 (6 bases each). Trimming pared 5 bases from V and 5 bases from J, leaving 13 bases between. Germline V gene sequence: CDR1 MDHEN, CDR2 SYDVKM. The CDR3 is 14 residues long. CDR3 sequence (DNA): TGTGCCAGCAGTGTACAGGGCGGGGACAATGAGCAGTTCTTC. Translated: CASSVQGGDNEQFF.

V gene TRBV11-2 combines with J gene TRBJ2-1; TRBD2 is a possible D gene (5 bases). V was clipped by 5 bases and J by 8 bases, with 16 bases between them. The CDR3 loop spans 14 amino acids. Germline V gene lookup returns CDR1 SGHAT and CDR2 FQNNGV. The CDR3, as DNA: TGTGCCAGCAGCCCTATTGGAGGCGGTTATGAGCAGTTCTTC. This codes for CASSPIGGGYEQFF. The complete variable domain, with remaining parts taken from reference TRBV11-2 and TRBJ2-1, reads EAGVAQSPRYKIIEKRQSVAFWCNPISGHATLYWYQQILGQGPKLLIQFQNNGVVDDSQLPKDRFSAERLKGVDSTLKIQPAKLEDSAVYLCASSPIGGGYEQFFGPGTRLTVL.

The V gene is TRBV12-2, the J gene TRBJ2-7; the table assigns TRBD1, which was not confirmed against the DNA. TRBV12-2 is a recognized pseudogene. The CDR3 has 19 amino acids. The CDR3: CASRLAIVLGTGASYEQYV. In nucleotides, the CDR3 is TGTGCAAGTCGCTTAGCGATCGTTTTGGGGACAGGCGCTTCCTACGAGCAGTACGTC.

V usage is TRBV11-2 and J usage is TRBJ2-3; D gene uncertain. Trimming took 2 bases from V and 4 from J, leaving 13 bases between them. Looked up from germline, CDR1 is SGHAT and CDR2 is FQNNGV. The CDR3 has 15 amino acids. The CDR3 sequence: CASSLPRLTADTQYF. DNA for the CDR3: TGTGCCAGCAGCTTACCTCGATTGACGGCAGATACGCAGTATTTT.

The rearrangement uses TRBV5-1 and TRBJ2-7; 9 nucleotides line up with TRBD2. J gave up 5 bases and V 0 bases, and 6 bases lay outside the gene matches. Per germline, CDR1 SGHRS and CDR2 YFSETQ. This CDR3 has 15 residues. CDR3 sequence reads: CASSLDGLAYHEQYV. CDR3 sequence (DNA): TGCGCCAGCAGCTTGGACGGACTAGCGTACCACGAGCAGTACGTC.

V and J are TRBV3-1 and TRBJ2-5; no definite D call. Germline V gene lookup returns CDR1 LGHDT and CDR2 YNNKEL (reference sequence). The V and J ends lost 1 base and 4 bases respectively, with 1 base between them. The CDR3 consists of 11 residues. This CDR3 is CASSQVETQYF. CDR3 DNA sequence: TGTGCCAGCAGCCAAGTAGAGACCCAGTACTTC.

This clonotype was detected a few times. In DNA form, the CDR3 reads TGTGCCAGCAGCTTAGTCACGGGAGGGTCCGGGGAGCTGTTTTTT. This sequence encodes CASSLVTGGSGELFF. The chain employs TRBV11-3 and TRBJ2-2, with 8 bases that match TRBD2. This CDR3 is 15 amino acids long. The V gene end was trimmed by 1 base and the J gene end by 6 bases; junction bases not matched to a gene: 4. Germline V gives CDR1 SGHNT, CDR2 YENEEA.

The genes are TRBV3-1 and TRBJ2-3; tentatively, D is TRBD1 (6 bases). CDR1 LGHDT and CDR2 YNNKEL come from the germline V gene (reference sequence). V was cut by 1 base and J by 7 bases, with 21 bases left in between. CDR3 length: 17 residues. In DNA form, the CDR3 reads TGTGCCAGCAGCCAAGGGCTAGGGGGAAGCTCGGTAAATACGCAGTATTTT. Amino acid sequence: CASSQGLGGSSVNTQYF.